This is a list of T cell receptor beta chains from one sample in a study of shared clonotypes between healthy human individuals. Using immunoSEQ multiplex PCR, the repertoire was profiled, and TCRdb retains in-frame clones only, with some absent. The top ten hold 0.13% of the sample, which has roughly 2 million clones, 85% to 95% seen once. The sample was naive CD4+ T cells sorted from blood. These TCRs come from a man younger than 30 in good health. The conserved cysteine and the conserved F or W are not part of the CDR3 here. The order of the fields is V gene, D gene, J gene, CDR3 protein. D genes are given only for firm matches.

>TRBV7-2|.|TRBJ2-4
ASSWGQGGPGAKNIQY
>TRBV30|.|TRBJ1-1
AWSAGGGTEAF
>TRBV18|.|TRBJ2-1
ASSPESLGYNEQF
>TRBV4-3|.|TRBJ2-1
ASSQEGGKQF
>TRBV6-5|.|TRBJ2-4
ASSYSSGLAKNIQY
>TRBV4-3|TRBD1|TRBJ2-7
ASSRDRGHLLLEQY
>TRBV10-3|.|TRBJ2-1
AISGNSGNNEQF
>TRBV28|.|TRBJ1-3
ASSLPGHISGNTIY
>TRBV6-5|TRBD1|TRBJ2-7
ASKGQGAYEQY
>TRBV30|.|TRBJ2-5
AYRRTKETQY
>TRBV7-7|.|TRBJ2-7
ASSPEAGRPYEQY
>TRBV2|TRBD2|TRBJ2-3
ASSETGGGADTQY
>TRBV15|TRBD1|TRBJ1-4
ATAVDRINEKLF
>TRBV7-2|.|TRBJ2-7
ASSYRKGVGDEQY
>TRBV10-3|TRBD2|TRBJ2-2
AISEAGTTVTGELF
>TRBV30|.|TRBJ1-4
AWSNNWGDGKLF
>TRBV5-6|.|TRBJ2-3
ASSFLGTDTQY
>TRBV5-1|.|TRBJ2-7
ASSLDGGLGEQY
>TRBV10-2|TRBD1|TRBJ1-2
ASSGTGQGTYT
>TRBV2|TRBD2|TRBJ2-7
ASSEAWGLTYEQY
>TRBV29-1|.|TRBJ2-5
SVRGQYQETQY
>TRBV5-6|.|TRBJ1-2
ASSYLSAPGVGYT
>TRBV5-1|TRBD1|TRBJ2-5
ASSLVGTGVETQY
>TRBV2|.|TRBJ2-2
ASSGGAGELF
>TRBV7-2|.|TRBJ2-2
ASSLDSSGLYTGELF
>TRBV11-2|.|TRBJ2-4
ASSLAQENIQY
>TRBV27|.|TRBJ2-3
ASSLAGDTQY
>TRBV5-1|.|TRBJ2-7
ASKSPQYEQY
>TRBV28|.|TRBJ1-3
ASVAGQLGNTIY
>TRBV28|TRBD1|TRBJ2-7
ASSLGTGDHYEQY
>TRBV28|TRBD1|TRBJ1-5
ASSLAGQGYKQPQH
>TRBV28|.|TRBJ1-5
ASTQSNNQPQH
>TRBV28|.|TRBJ2-6
ASSLGPVSDVLT
>TRBV7-2|.|TRBJ1-5
ASSLEEGKPQH
>TRBV6-5|.|TRBJ1-1
ASSRLNTEAF
>TRBV5-1|TRBD1|TRBJ2-5
ASSLLGTGGQETQY